This entry is about one T cell receptor beta chain. How the authors handled the data: Estimated nucleated cell counts came from reference gene primer amplification. Profiled with immunoSEQ multiplex PCR; TCRdb holds only in-frame clones, not every one. That table gives V, J and clone size, and the DNA gave D and trimming. The sample has hundreds of thousands of clones, roughly 86% seen once. The data belong to a study of blood T cell repertoires in COVID-19. Study background: Samples taken during acute and convalescent COVID-19 were collected in the United States, Italy and Spain. T cells, B-cell-depleted T cells, or PBMCs provided the cDNA or gDNA that served as material.

The CDR3 runs to 11 residues. V shed 2 bases and J shed 5 bases, with 4 bases lying between them. The V gene's germline CDR1 is LGHDT and CDR2 YNNKEL (reference sequence). This chain uses TRBV3-1 (or the pseudogene TRBV3-2) with TRBJ2-7, with D uncertain. This sequence originates from a man between 70 and 80 years old with acute or convalescent COVID-19. Sequenced sample: peripheral blood. This CDR3 reads CASSQYDEQYF. As DNA, the CDR3 is TGTGCCAGCAGCCAATATGACGAGCAGTACTTC.